The text below deals with one TCR beta chain. The target antigen is unknown. This sample was taken from a study of human versus mouse CDR3 diversity and MHC coevolution. Findings and limits, study-wide: Compared with mice, human CDR3s carried more deletions and insertions on average.

The CDR3 spans 16 residues. Trimming removed 9 bases from V and 2 bases from J, with 23 bases in between. Germline V gene sequence: CDR1 LGHNT, CDR2 FRNRAP. Method: immunoSEQ multiplex PCR; TCRdb's copy keeps in-frame clones and lacks some. The sample shows 50,000 to 70,000 clones, roughly 93% of them seen only once. This TCR derives from a person aged 55 to 69 in good health. The chain uses TRBV12-5 and TRBJ2-7, with D hard to call. The sequenced sample was naive CD4+ T cells from blood. Subset denoted: CD45RO-negative CD62L-positive naive CD4 T cells. The CDR3 DNA reads TGTGCTAGCATTTACGGTGGGCCATTGGGCCCCTACGAGCAGTACTTC. It translates to CASIYGGPLGPYEQYF. Combining the CDR3 with reference TRBV12-5 and TRBJ2-7 gives the whole variable domain DARVTQTPRHKVTEMGQEVTMRCQPILGHNTVFWYRQTMMQGLELLAYFRNRAPLDDSGMPKDRFSAEMPDATLATLKIQPSEPRDSAVYFCASIYGGPLGPYEQYFGPGTRLTVT.